This T cell receptor beta chain appears in the sequencing data of a study of T cell responses to AZD1222 COVID-19 vaccine. About this clone: Its antigen is as yet unknown.

The data were produced by immunoSEQ multiplex PCR, yet TCRdb's version contains in-frame clones alone and is incomplete. This table holds some 130,000 clones, about four fifths found once. Overall study findings and caveats: Nearly half of the spike-specific TCRs reportedly recognize variant regions that carry no mutations. Sampling captured repertoires only after the peak T cell response.

The length of the CDR3 is 14 residues. CDR1 SGHTA and CDR2 FQGNSA come from the germline V gene. Trimming removed 4 bases at V and 12 bases at J, with 19 bases between. This TCR came from an adult in good health. The chain couples TRBV7-2 to TRBJ2-1; D possibly uses TRBD1 or TRBD2 (5 bases each). The source material was peripheral blood, sampled on day 0 of AZD1222 vaccination. CDR3 loop: CASSSGTRVLGQFF. CDR3 nucleotide sequence: TGTGCCAGCAGCTCCGGGACCCGGGTGCTGGGGCAGTTCTTC.